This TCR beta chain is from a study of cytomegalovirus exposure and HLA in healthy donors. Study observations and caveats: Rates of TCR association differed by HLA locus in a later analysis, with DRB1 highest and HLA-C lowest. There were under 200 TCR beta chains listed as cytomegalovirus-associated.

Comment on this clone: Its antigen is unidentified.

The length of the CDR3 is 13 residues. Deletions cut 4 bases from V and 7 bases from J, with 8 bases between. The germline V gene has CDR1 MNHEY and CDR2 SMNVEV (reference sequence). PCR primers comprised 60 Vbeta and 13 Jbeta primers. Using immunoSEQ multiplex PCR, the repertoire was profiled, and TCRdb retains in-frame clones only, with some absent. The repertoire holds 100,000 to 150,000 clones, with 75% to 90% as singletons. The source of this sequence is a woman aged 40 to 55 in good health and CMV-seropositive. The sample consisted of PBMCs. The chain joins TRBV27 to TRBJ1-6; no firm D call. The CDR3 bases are TGTGCCAGCAGTTACGAGAGGAATTCACCCCTCCACTTT. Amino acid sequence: CASSYERNSPLHF.